This is a list of T cell receptor beta chains from one sample in a study of CD8 T cells in ankylosing spondylitis. TCRdb itself ran the 5' RACE reads through MiXCR, one entry per CDR3 protein. The repertoire holds 150,000 or so distinct CDR3 sequences, with around 17% as singletons. Sequencing was performed on blood, either unsorted or a sorted T cell fraction (not recorded which). The receptors come from a male donor with ankylosing spondylitis or in good health (not recorded which). Each CDR3 is given with its conserved first and last residue. D genes are given only for firm matches. Clone sizes are given selectively: once, few, many, or a class where the clone is expanded.

j_call v_call clone_size d_call cdr3_nt cdr3_aa
TRBJ1-1 TRBV2 . . TGTGCCAGCAGTGAACTATTTTCGAACACTGAAGCTTTCTTT CASSELFSNTEAFF
TRBJ2-5 TRBV9 many . TGTGCCAGCAGCCAGTTTATACCCCCCGGAGAGACCCAGTACTTC CASSQFIPPGETQYF
TRBJ2-3 TRBV5-1 many . TGCGCCAGCAGCTTGGATAGTAGCACAGATACGCAGTATTTT CASSLDSSTDTQYF
TRBJ2-2 TRBV28 many . TGTGCCAGCAGTTTAAGGAACACCGGGGAGCTGTTTTTT CASSLRNTGELFF
TRBJ2-2 TRBV5-1 . . TGCGCCAGCAGCTTCGGGGCGGACACCGGGGAGCTGTTTTTT CASSFGADTGELFF
TRBJ2-1 TRBV11-1 . TRBD2 TGTGCCAGCAGAATGTCCGGGACTAGCGGTAAAGTGGGCTACAATGAGCAGTTCTTC CASRMSGTSGKVGYNEQFF
TRBJ2-2 TRBV12-3/TRBV12-4 . . TGTGCCAGCAGTTCCTCGGGGGGCGGGCGGACCGGGGAGCTGTTTTTT CASSSSGGGRTGELFF
TRBJ1-4 TRBV5-1 many . TGCGCCAGCAGCCTCCCCGACGGGGCGCGCCCTGAAAAACTGTTTTTT CASSLPDGARPEKLFF
TRBJ1-4 TRBV12-3/TRBV12-4 . . TGTGCCAGCGGCCGTGGGGGGGATGAAAAACTGTTTTTT CASGRGGDEKLFF
TRBJ2-5 TRBV4-2 many TRBD2 TGTGCCAGCAGCCAAGAAATAGCGGGTCGGCAAGAGACCCAGTACTTC CASSQEIAGRQETQYF
TRBJ2-7 TRBV5-1 many TRBD1 TGCGCCAGCAGCTTAACTCGATCCGGGACAGGGGCCTACGAGCAGTACTTC CASSLTRSGTGAYEQYF
TRBJ2-7 TRBV5-1 . TRBD2 TGCGCCAGCAGCCTGACTAGCGGAGGCTCCTACGAGCAGTACTTC CASSLTSGGSYEQYF
TRBJ1-5 TRBV1 . . TGCACCAGCAGCCAAGATCAGGGAGGAGATCAGCCCCAGCATTTT CTSSQDQGGDQPQHF
TRBJ2-5 TRBV7-9 . . TGTGCCAGCAGCCGAGGTAGCGTAGAGACCCAGTACTTC CASSRGSVETQYF
TRBJ2-3 TRBV3-1 many . TGTGCCAGCAGCCAATCTCGGGGCGGGTCGGCCATCCGCACAGATACGCAGTATTTT CASSQSRGGSAIRTDTQYF
TRBJ2-3 TRBV20-1 medium-sized TRBD2 TGCAGTGCTAGAGATTTCCTAGCGGGGTACACAGATACGCAGTATTTT CSARDFLAGYTDTQYF
TRBJ1-4 TRBV6-1 . . TGTGCCAGCAAGGTGAGGGAATCGGATGAAAAACTGTTTTTT CASKVRESDEKLFF
TRBJ2-1 TRBV12-3/TRBV12-4 . TRBD2 TGTGCCATCTGGTACCAGGGGGGACTAGCGGTGAGCTCCTACAATGAGCAGTTCTTC CAIWYQGGLAVSSYNEQFF
TRBJ2-1 TRBV27 many TRBD2 TGTGCCAGCAGTTTAAGGGATAGCGGGACCTCCTACAATGAGCAGTTCTTC CASSLRDSGTSYNEQFF
TRBJ2-1 TRBV7-2 once . TGTGCCAGCAGCTTGGGGGAGCCCTCCTACAATGAGCAGTTCTTC CASSLGEPSYNEQFF
TRBJ2-3 TRBV5-1 many TRBD2 TGCGCCAGCAGCGGCCCCAGCGGGAGTGGCGCAGATACGCAGTATTTT CASSGPSGSGADTQYF
TRBJ2-3 TRBV12-3/TRBV12-4 many TRBD2 TGTGCCCAAGGCGGCGATAGCGGGAGGACGTATTTT CAQGGDSGRTYF
TRBJ1-6 TRBV7-2 many TRBD1 TGTGCCAGCAGCTTAGGGGGACAGTTTAATTCACCCCTCCACTTT CASSLGGQFNSPLHF